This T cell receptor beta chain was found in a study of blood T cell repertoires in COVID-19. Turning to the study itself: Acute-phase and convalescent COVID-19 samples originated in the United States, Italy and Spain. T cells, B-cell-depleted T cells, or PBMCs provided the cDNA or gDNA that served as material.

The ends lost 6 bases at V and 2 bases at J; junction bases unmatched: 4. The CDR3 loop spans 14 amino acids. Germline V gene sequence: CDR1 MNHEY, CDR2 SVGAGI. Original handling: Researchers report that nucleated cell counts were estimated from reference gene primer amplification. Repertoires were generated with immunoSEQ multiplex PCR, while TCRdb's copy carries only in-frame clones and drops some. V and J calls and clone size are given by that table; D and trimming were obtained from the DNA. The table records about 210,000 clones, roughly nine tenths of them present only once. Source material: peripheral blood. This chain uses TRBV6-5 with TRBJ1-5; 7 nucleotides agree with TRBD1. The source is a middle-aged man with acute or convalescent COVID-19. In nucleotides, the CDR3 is TGTGCCAGCAGGCGGGACAGCCGCAATCAGCCCCAGCATTTT. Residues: CASRRDSRNQPQHF.